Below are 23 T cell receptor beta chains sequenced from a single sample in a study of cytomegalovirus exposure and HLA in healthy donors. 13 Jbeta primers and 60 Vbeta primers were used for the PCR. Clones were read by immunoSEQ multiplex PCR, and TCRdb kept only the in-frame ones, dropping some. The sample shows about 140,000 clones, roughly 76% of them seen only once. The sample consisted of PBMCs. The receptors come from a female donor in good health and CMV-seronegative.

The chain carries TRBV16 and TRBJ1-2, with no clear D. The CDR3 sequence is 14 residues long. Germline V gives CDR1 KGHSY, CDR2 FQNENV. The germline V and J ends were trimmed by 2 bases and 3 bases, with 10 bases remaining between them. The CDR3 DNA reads TGTGCCAGCAGCCAAGCGAAGTCCTACTATGGCTACACCTTC. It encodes CASSQAKSYYGYTF.

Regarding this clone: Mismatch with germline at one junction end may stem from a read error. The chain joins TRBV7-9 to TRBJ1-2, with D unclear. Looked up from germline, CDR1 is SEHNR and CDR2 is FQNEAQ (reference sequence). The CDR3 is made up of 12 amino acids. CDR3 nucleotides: TGTTCCAGCAGCTTAGAAGAGTATGGCTACACCTTC. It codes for CSSSLEEYGYTF.

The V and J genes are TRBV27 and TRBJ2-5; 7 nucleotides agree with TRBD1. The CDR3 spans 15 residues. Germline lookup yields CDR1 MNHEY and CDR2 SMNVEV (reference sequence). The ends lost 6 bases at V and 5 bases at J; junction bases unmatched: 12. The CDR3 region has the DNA TGTGCCAGCAGCAAAACCCGGGACAGATTCGAGACCCAGTACTTC. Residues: CASSKTRDRFETQYF.

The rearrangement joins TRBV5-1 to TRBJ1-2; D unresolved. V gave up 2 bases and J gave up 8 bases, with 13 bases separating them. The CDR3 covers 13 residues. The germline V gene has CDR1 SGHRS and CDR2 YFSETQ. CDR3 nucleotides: TGCGCCAGCAGCTTAGGAGACGCTGGAGGCTACACCTTC. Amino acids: CASSLGDAGGYTF. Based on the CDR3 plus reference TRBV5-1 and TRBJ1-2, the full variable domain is KAGVTQTPRYLIKTRGQQVTLSCSPISGHRSVSWYQQTPGQGLQFLFEYFSETQRNKGNFPGRFSGRQFSNSRSEMNVSTLELGDSALYLCASSLGDAGGYTFGSGTRLTVV.

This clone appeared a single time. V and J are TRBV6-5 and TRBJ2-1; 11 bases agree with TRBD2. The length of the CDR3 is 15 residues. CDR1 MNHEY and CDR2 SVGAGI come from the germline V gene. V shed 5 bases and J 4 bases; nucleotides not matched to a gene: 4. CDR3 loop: CASSIAGGVYNEQFF. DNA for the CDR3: TGTGCCAGCAGTATAGCGGGGGGGGTTTACAATGAGCAGTTCTTC.

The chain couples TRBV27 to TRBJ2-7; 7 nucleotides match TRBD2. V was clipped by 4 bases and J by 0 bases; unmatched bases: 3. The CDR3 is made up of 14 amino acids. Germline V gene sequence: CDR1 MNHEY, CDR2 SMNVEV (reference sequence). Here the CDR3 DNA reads TGTGCCAGCAGTTCCCGACTAGCCTCCTACGAGCAGTACTTC. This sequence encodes CASSSRLASYEQYF.

Written as DNA, the CDR3 is TGCGCCAGCAGCTCCACAGTTGAAGCTTTCTTT. Amino acids: CASSSTVEAFF. The chain uses TRBV5-1 and TRBJ1-1, with D uncertain. CDR1 and CDR2 (germline): SGHRS, YFSETQ. Trimming pared 3 bases from V and 7 bases from J, leaving 7 bases between. The CDR3 sequence is 11 residues long.

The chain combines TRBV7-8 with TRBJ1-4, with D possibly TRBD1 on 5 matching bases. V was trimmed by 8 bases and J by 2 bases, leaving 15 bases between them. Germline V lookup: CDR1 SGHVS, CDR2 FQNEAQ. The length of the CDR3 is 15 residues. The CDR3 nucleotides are TGTGCCAGCGCACCAGGGTCCTCCACTAATGAAAAACTGTTTTTT. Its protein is CASAPGSSTNEKLFF.

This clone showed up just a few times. CDR3 DNA sequence: TGCGCCAGCAGTGAAAAAGCCCTCACTAAGAATGAAAAACTGTTTTTT. Its protein is CASSEKALTKNEKLFF. This chain joins TRBV10-2 and TRBJ1-4; D is ambiguous. The CDR3 extends over 16 amino acids. Trimming pared 3 bases from V and 5 bases from J, leaving 16 bases between. Germline CDR1 reads WSHSY; CDR2 reads SAAADI.

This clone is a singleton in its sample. The CDR3 protein is CASSQLSTANSGNTIYF. The CDR3 DNA is TGTGCCAGCAGCCAATTGTCGACAGCCAACTCTGGAAACACCATATATTTT. The V gene is TRBV4-2, the J gene TRBJ1-3; the D gene is possibly TRBD1 (5 bases). Germline lookup yields CDR1 LGHNA and CDR2 YNFKEQ. V dropped 2 bases and J dropped 0 bases, with 14 bases sitting between them. The CDR3 is 17 amino acids.

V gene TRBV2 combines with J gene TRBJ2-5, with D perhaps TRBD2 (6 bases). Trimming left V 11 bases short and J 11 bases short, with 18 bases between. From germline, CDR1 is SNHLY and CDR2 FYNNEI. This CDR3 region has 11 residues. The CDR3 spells CASQSGGEQYF. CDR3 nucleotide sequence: TGTGCCTCCCAAAGCGGAGGGGAGCAGTACTTC. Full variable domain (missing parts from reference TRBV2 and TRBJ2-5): EPEVTQTPSHQVTQMGQEVILRCVPISNHLYFYWYRQILGQKVEFLVSFYNNEISEKSEIFDDQFSVERPDGSNFTLKIRSTKLEDSAMYFCASQSGGEQYFGPGTRLLVL.

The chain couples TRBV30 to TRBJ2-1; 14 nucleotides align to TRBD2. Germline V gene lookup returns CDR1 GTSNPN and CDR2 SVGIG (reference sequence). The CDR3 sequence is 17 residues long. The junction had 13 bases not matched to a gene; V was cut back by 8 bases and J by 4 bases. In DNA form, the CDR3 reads TGTGCCGCTCGGACTAGCGGGAGGACGGTAGGGTACAATGAGCAGTTCTTC. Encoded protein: CAARTSGRTVGYNEQFF.

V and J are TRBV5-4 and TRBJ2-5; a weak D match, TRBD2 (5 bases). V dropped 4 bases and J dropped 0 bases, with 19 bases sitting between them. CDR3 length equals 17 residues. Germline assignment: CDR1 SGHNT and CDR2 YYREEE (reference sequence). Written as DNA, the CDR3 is TGTGCCAGCAGCCTCGGAGGATGGACCCAGTACCAAGAGACCCAGTACTTC. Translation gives CASSLGGWTQYQETQYF.

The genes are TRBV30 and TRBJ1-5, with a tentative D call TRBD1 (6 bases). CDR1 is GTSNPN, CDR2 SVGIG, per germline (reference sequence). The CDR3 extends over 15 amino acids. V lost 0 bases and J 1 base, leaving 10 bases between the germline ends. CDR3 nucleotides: TGTGCCTGGAGTGTACGGGGGGCCAGCAATCAGCCCCAGCATTTT. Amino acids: CAWSVRGASNQPQHF.

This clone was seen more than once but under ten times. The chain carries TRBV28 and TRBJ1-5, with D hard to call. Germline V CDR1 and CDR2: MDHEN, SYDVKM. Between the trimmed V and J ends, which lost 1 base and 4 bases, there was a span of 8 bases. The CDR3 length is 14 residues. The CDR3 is CASSLSGFNQPQHF. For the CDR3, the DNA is TGTGCCAGCAGTTTATCAGGTTTTAATCAGCCCCAGCATTTT.

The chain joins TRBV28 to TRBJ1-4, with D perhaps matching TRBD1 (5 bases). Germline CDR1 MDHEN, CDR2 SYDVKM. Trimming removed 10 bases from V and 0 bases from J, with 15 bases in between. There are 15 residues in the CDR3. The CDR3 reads CATEGEGPTNEKLFF. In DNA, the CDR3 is TGTGCCACGGAAGGGGAGGGACCAACTAATGAAAAACTGTTTTTT.

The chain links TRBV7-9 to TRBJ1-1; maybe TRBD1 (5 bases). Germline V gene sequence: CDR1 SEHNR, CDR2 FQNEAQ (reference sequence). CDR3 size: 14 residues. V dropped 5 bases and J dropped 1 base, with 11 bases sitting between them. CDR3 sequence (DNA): TGTGCCAGCAGCCCCCGGACACAGAACACTGAAGCTTTCTTT. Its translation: CASSPRTQNTEAFF.

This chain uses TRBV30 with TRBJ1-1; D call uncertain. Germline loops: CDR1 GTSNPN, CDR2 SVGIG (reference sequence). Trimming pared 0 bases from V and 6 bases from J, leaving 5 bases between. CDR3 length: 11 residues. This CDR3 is CAWSVLSEAFF. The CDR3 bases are TGTGCCTGGAGTGTACTCTCTGAAGCTTTCTTT. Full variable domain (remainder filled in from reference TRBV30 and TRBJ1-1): SQTIHQWPATLVQPVGSPLSLECTVEGTSNPNLYWYRQAAGRGLQLLFYSVGIGQISSEVPQNLSASRPQDRQFILSSKKLLLSDSGFYLCAWSVLSEAFFGQGTRLTVV.

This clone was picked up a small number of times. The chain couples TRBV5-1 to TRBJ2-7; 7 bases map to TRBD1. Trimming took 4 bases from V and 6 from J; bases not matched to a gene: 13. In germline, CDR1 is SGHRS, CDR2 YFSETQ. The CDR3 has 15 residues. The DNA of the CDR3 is TGCGCCAGCAGCACGCATACCGGACAGGACTTCGAGCAGTACTTC. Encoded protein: CASSTHTGQDFEQYF. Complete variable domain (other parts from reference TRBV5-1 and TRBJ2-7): KAGVTQTPRYLIKTRGQQVTLSCSPISGHRSVSWYQQTPGQGLQFLFEYFSETQRNKGNFPGRFSGRQFSNSRSEMNVSTLELGDSALYLCASSTHTGQDFEQYFGPGTRLTVT.

CDR3 in amino acids: CAISELAGASEQYF. For the CDR3, the DNA is TGTGCCATCAGTGAACTAGCGGGAGCCAGCGAGCAGTACTTC. The chain links TRBV10-3 to TRBJ2-7; TRBD2 matches 11 bases. This CDR3 spans 14 amino acids. V was clipped by 3 bases and J by 6 bases; unmatched bases: 4. Per germline, CDR1 ENHRY and CDR2 SYGVKD.

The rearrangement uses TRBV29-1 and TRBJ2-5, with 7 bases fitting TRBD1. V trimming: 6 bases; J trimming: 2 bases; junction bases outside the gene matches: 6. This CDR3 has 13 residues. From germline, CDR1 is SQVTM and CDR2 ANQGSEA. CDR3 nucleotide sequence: TGCAGCGTGGCTAGCAGGGGGCAAGAGACCCAGTACTTC. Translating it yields CSVASRGQETQYF.

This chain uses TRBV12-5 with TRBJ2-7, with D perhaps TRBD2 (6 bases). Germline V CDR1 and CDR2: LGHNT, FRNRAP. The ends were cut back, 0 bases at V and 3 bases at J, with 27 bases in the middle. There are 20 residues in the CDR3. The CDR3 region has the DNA TGTGCTAGTGGTTTGGTACAATTCGCCCGGGAGCGAAACCTGGGCTACGAGCAGTACTTC. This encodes CASGLVQFARERNLGYEQYF.

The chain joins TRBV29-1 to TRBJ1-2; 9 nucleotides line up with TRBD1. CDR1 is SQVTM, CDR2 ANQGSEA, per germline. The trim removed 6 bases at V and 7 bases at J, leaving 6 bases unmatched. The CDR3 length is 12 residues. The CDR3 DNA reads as TGCAGCGTGTCACAGGGGGCGAGTGGCTACACCTTC. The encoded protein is CSVSQGASGYTF.